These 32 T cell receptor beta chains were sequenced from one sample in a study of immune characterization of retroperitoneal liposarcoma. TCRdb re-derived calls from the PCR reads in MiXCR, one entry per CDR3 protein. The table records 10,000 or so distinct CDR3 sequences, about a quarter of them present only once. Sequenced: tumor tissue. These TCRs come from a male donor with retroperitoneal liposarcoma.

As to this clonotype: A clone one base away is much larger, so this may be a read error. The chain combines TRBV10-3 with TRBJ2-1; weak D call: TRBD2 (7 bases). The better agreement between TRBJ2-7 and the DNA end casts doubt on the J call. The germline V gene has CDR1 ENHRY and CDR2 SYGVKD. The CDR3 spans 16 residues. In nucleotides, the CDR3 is TGTGCCATCAGTGAGGCTAGCGGAATCGGGGGCAATGAGCAGTACTTC. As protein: CAISEASGIGGNEQYF.

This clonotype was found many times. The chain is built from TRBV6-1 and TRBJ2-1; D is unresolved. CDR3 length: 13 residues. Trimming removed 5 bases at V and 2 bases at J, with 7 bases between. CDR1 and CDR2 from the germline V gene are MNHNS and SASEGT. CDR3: CASSFSTYNEQFF. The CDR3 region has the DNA TGTGCCAGCAGTTTCTCAACCTACAATGAGCAGTTCTTC.

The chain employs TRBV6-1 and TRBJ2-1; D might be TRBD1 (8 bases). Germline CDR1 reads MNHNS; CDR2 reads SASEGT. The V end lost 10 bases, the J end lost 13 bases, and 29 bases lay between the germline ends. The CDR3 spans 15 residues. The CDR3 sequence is CAIGDRTGTKETQFF. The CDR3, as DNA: TGTGCCATCGGGGATCGGACAGGGACTAAAGAGACCCAGTTCTTC.

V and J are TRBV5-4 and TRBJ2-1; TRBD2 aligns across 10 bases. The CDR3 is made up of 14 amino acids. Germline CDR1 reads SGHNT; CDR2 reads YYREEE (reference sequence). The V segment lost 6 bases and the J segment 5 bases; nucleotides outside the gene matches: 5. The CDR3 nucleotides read TGTGCCAGCACCCCAGCGGGAGGGAACAATGAGCAGTTCTTC. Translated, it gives CASTPAGGNNEQFF.

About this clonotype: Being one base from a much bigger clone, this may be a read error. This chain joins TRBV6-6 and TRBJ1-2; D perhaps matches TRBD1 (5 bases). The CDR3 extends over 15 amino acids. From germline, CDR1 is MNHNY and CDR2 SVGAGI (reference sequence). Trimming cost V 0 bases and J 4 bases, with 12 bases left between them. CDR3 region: CASSYSLWGLYGYTF. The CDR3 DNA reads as TGTGCCAGCAGTTACTCGCTCTGGGGCCTCTATGGCTACACCTTC.

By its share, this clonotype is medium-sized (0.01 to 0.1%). CDR3 DNA: TGTGCCAGCAGCAAGTGGCAGGGGAGCTCCTACGAGCAGTACTTC. The encoded protein is CASSKWQGSSYEQYF. The chain links TRBV7-9 to TRBJ2-7; TRBD1 might be the D (6 bases). The CDR3 is 15 residues long. V lost 5 bases and J 0 bases, leaving 14 bases between the germline ends. Germline CDR1 SEHNR, CDR2 FQNEAQ (reference sequence).

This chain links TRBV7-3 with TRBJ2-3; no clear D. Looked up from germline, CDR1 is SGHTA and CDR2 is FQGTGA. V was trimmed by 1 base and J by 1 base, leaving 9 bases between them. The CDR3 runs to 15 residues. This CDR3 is CASSLSYSRTDTQYF. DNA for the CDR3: TGTGCCAGCAGCTTAAGTTACAGTCGCACAGATACGCAGTATTTT.

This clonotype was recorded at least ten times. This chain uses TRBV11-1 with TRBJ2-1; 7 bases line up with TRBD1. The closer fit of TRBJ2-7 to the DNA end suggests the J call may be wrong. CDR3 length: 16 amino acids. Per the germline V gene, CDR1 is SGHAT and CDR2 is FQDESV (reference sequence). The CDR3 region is CASSLAGTVSYNEQYF. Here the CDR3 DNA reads TGTGCCAGCAGCTTAGCGGGGACAGTCTCCTACAATGAGCAGTACTTC.

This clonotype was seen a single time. CDR3 nucleotide sequence: TGTGCCAGCAGTGAATCAGGGTATGGAGAGACCCAGTACTTC. The encoded protein is CASSESGYGETQYF. V and J are TRBV25-1 and TRBJ2-5; D possibly corresponds to TRBD1 (5 bases). V lost 1 base and J lost 4, with 10 bases in between. CDR3 length: 14 residues. Per germline, CDR1 MGHDK and CDR2 SYGVNS.

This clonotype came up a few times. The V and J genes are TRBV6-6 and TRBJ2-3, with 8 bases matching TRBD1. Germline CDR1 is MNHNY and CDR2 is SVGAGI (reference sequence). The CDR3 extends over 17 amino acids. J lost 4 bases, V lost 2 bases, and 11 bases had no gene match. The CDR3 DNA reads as TGTGCCAGCAGTTACCCAACACGCGGACAGGGATCAGATACGCAGTATTTT. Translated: CASSYPTRGQGSDTQYF.

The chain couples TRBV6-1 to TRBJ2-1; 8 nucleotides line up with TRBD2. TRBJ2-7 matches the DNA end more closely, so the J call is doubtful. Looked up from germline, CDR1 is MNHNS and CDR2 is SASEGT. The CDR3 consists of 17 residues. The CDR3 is CASSYGGGRSSYNEQYF. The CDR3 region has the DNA TGTGCCAGCAGCTACGGGGGCGGGAGGAGCTCCTACAATGAGCAGTACTTC.

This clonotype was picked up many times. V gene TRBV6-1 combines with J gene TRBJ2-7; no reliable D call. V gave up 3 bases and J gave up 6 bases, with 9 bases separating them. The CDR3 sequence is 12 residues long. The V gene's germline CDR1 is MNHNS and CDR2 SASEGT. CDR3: CASSDMDPEQYF. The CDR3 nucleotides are TGTGCCAGCAGTGACATGGATCCCGAGCAGTACTTC.

As DNA, the CDR3 is TGTGCCAGCAGCTTTAGGAGTAAAGAGACCCAGTTCTTC. This sequence encodes CASSFRSKETQFF. The J gene is TRBJ2-1, the V gene TRBV7-8; D call uncertain. The V end lost 3 bases, the J end lost 13 bases, and 16 bases lay between the germline ends. CDR3 length: 13 amino acids. Germline V gene sequence: CDR1 SGHVS, CDR2 FQNEAQ.

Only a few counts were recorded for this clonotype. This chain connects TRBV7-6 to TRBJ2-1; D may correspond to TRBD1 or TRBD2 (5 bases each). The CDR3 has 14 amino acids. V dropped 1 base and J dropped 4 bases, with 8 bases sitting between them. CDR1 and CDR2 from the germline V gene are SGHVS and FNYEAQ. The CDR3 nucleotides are TGTGCCAGCAGCTTAGGGGACGGATACAATGAGCAGTTCTTC. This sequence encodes CASSLGDGYNEQFF.

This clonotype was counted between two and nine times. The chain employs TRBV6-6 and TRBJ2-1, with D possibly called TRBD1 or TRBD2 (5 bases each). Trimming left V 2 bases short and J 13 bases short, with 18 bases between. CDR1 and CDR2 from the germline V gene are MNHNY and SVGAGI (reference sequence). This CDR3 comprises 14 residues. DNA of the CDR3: TGTGCCAGCAGTTACGGGGGAGTAAGAGAGACCCAGTTCTTC. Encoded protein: CASSYGGVRETQFF.

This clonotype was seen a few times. The CDR3 protein is CASSRGGTSRNEQFF. In DNA, the CDR3 is TGTGCCAGCAGCCGCGGGGGGACCAGTAGGAATGAGCAGTTCTTC. The V gene is TRBV6-2 or TRBV6-3, the J gene TRBJ2-5; TRBD2 matches at 8 bases. The J call may be wrong; the DNA end is better matched by TRBJ2-1. Germline V CDR1 and CDR2: MNHEY, SVGEGT. This CDR3 is built from 15 residues.

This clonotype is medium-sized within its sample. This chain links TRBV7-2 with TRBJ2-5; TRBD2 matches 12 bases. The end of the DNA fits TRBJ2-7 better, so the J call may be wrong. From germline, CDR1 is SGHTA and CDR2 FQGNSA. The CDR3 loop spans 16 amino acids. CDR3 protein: CASSSGLAGPFYEQYF. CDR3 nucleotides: TGTGCCAGCAGCTCCGGACTAGCGGGACCCTTCTACGAGCAGTACTTC.

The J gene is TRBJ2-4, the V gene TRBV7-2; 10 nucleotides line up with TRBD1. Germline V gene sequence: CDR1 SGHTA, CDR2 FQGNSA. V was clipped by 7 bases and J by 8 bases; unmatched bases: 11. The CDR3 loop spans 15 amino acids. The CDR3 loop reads CASTTPGQGRDIQYF. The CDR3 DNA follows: TGTGCCAGCACCACCCCGGGACAGGGGAGGGACATTCAGTACTTC.

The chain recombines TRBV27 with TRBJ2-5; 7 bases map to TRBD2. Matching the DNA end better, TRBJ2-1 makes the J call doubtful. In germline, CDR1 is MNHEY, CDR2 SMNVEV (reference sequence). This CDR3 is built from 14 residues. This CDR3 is CASSLGGSIDEQFF. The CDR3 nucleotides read TGTGCCAGCAGTTTGGGCGGGAGTATTGATGAGCAGTTCTTC.

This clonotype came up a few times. DNA of the CDR3: TGTGCCAGCAGCTCTGGACACCGCTACGAGCAGTTCTTC. Protein sequence: CASSSGHRYEQFF. J is TRBJ2-1 and V is TRBV11-3; perhaps TRBD1 as D (5 bases). The V end was cut by 4 bases, the J end by 10 bases, with 14 bases between. CDR1 and CDR2 (germline): SGHNT, YENEEA. The CDR3 extends over 13 amino acids.

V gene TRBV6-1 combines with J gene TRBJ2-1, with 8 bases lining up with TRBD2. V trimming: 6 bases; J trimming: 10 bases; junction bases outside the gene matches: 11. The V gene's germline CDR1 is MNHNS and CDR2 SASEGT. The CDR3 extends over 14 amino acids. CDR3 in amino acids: CASSLDPGGYEQFF. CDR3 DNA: TGTGCCAGCAGCTTGGACCCGGGAGGGTACGAGCAGTTCTTC.

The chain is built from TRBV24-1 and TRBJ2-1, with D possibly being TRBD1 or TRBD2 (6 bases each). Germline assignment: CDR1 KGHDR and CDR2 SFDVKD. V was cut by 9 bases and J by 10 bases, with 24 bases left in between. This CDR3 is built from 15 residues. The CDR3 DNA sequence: TGTGCCACCTCCGGCGGACCGGGGGCTACAAGGGAGCAGTTCTTC. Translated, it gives CATSGGPGATREQFF.

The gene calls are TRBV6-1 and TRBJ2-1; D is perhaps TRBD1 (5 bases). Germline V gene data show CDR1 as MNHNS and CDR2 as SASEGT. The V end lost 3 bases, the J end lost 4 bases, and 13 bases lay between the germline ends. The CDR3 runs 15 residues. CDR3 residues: CASSEGRGAYNEQFF. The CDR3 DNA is TGTGCCAGCAGTGAGGGGCGCGGCGCTTACAATGAGCAGTTCTTC.

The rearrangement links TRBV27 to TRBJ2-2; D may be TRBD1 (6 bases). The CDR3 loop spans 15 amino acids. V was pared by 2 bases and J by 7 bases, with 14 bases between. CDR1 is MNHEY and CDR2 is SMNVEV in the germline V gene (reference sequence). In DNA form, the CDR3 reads TGTGCCAGCAGTTTAGAACGGCAGGGGAGCGGGGAGCTGTTTTTT. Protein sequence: CASSLERQGSGELFF.

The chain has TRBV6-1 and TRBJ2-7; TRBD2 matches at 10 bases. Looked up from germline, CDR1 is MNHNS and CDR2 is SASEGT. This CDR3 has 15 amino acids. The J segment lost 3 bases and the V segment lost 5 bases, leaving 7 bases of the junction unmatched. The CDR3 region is CASSSASGGFYEQYF. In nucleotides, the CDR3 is TGTGCCAGCAGTTCAGCTAGCGGGGGATTCTACGAGCAGTACTTC.

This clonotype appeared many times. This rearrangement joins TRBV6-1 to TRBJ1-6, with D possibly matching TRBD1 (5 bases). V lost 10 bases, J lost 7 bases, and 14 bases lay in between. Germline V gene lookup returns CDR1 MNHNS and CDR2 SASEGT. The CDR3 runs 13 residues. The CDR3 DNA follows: TGTGCCACCTCACGACAGACAAATTCACCCCTCCACTTT. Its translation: CATSRQTNSPLHF.

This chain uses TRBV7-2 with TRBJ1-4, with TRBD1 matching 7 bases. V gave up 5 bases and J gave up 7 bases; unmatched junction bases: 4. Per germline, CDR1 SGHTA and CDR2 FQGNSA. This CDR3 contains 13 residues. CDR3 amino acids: CASSPQGGEKLFF. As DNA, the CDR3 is TGTGCCAGCAGCCCCCAGGGGGGTGAAAAACTGTTTTTT.

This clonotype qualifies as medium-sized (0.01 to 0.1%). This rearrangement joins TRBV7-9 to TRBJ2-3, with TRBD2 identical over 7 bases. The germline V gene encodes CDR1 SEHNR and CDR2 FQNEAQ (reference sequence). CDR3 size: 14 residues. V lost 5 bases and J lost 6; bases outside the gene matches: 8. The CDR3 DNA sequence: TGTGCCAGCAGCGGTACGGCGGGAGCGGATACGCAGTATTTT. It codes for CASSGTAGADTQYF.

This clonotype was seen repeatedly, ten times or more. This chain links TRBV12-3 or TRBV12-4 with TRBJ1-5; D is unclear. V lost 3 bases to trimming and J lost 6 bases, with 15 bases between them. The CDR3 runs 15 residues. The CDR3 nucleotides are TGTGCCAGCAGTTTGTTTGGGGAAGGTAGTCAGCCCCAGCATTTT. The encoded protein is CASSLFGEGSQPQHF.

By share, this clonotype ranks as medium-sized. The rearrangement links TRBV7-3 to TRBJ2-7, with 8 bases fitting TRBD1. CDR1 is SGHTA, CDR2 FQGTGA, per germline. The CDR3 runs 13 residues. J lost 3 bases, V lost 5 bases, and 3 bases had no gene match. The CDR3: CASSIGQGYEQYF. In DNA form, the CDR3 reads TGTGCCAGCAGCATTGGACAGGGCTACGAGCAGTACTTC.

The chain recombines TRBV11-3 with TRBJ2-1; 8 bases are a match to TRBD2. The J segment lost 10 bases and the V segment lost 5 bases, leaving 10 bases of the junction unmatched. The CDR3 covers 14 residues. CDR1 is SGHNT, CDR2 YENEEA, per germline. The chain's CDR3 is CASSIPGGNYEQFF. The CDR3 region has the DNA TGTGCCAGCAGCATTCCGGGAGGGAACTACGAGCAGTTCTTC.

CDR3 residues: CASSLDSALGGRETQYF. The CDR3, as DNA: TGTGCCAGCAGCTTAGATTCCGCCCTAGGGGGCAGAGAGACCCAGTACTTC. The chain employs TRBV11-2 and TRBJ2-5; 7 bases fit TRBD1. The CDR3 sequence is 17 residues long. Germline V gene data show CDR1 as SGHAT and CDR2 as FQNNGV. Unmatched junction bases numbered 11, after V lost 0 bases and J lost 4 bases. Drawing the rest from reference TRBV11-2 and TRBJ2-5, the complete variable domain is EAGVAQSPRYKIIEKRQSVAFWCNPISGHATLYWYQQILGQGPKLLIQFQNNGVVDDSQLPKDRFSAERLKGVDSTLKIQPAKLEDSAVYLCASSLDSALGGRETQYFGPGTRLLVL.